Listed below are T cell receptor beta chains from one sample, sequenced in a study of beta chain features in type 1 diabetes. Using immunoSEQ multiplex PCR, the repertoire was profiled, and TCRdb retains in-frame clones only, with some absent. This repertoire shows 12,000 to 15,000 clones, around three fifths found once; its top ten account for roughly 0.5%. The sample comprised stem cell memory CD4+ T cells from blood. These receptors were collected from a woman younger than 35 with type 1 diabetes. Each CDR3 is given with its conserved first and last residue. The D gene is left open where the match is weak.

V gene: TRBV7-9; J gene: TRBJ1-5; D gene: NA; CDR3 protein: CASSSTAPVGGNQPQHF
V gene: TRBV5-1; J gene: TRBJ2-5; D gene: TRBD1; CDR3 protein: CASRGTTTGKETQYF
V gene: TRBV10-3; J gene: TRBJ2-7; D gene: TRBD2; CDR3 protein: CAISESASGSGEQYF
V gene: TRBV7-2; J gene: TRBJ1-1; D gene: NA; CDR3 protein: CASSLGQTNTEAFF
V gene: TRBV18; J gene: TRBJ1-5; D gene: TRBD1; CDR3 protein: CASSPTGTGLVHF
V gene: TRBV6-1; J gene: TRBJ2-1; D gene: NA; CDR3 protein: CASSEPSYNEQFF
V gene: TRBV16; J gene: TRBJ1-4; D gene: NA; CDR3 protein: CASSQEDGEKLFF
V gene: TRBV11-2; J gene: TRBJ1-6; D gene: TRBD1; CDR3 protein: CASSLVGGQSSSYNSPLHF
V gene: TRBV29-1; J gene: TRBJ2-1; D gene: NA; CDR3 protein: CSVGLVGNEQFF
V gene: TRBV30; J gene: TRBJ1-4; D gene: NA; CDR3 protein: CAWRGGRGTTNEKLFF
V gene: TRBV7-2; J gene: TRBJ2-5; D gene: TRBD1; CDR3 protein: CASSRRQGIGETQYF